This TCR beta chain was recovered during a study of control samples from healthy donors and cancer patients. Sequencing used immunoSEQ multiplex PCR; TCRdb keeps in-frame clones, though not all of them. The sample carries 100,000 to 150,000 clones, over 80% recorded once. V was shortened by 5 bases and J by 5 bases, with 15 bases between the two germline ends. The CDR3 length is 14 residues. Germline CDR1 is MNHEY and CDR2 is SMNVEV (reference sequence). What was sequenced was PBMCs. This receptor was obtained from a man older than 75 with head and neck cancer. The chain couples TRBV27 to TRBJ1-2; D possibly corresponds to TRBD1 (6 bases). As DNA, the CDR3 is TGTGCCAGCAGTAGCTTCGGACAGAGGTATGGCTACACCTTC. Amino acids: CASSSFGQRYGYTF.